Below, 7 T cell receptor beta chains from the same sample are listed, as sequenced in a study of immune evolution from preneoplasia to lung adenocarcinoma. Clones were sequenced by immunoSEQ multiplex PCR, and TCRdb holds only the in-frame ones, with some missing. Of over 3,500 clones listed, 75% to 85% are singletons. Sequencing was performed on FFPE invasive lung adenocarcinoma tissue. The receptors stem from a person aged 70 to 80 with invasive lung adenocarcinoma. Some clones in this sample may be carry-over from other donors' samples.

The chain combines TRBV5-6 with TRBJ1-3; perhaps TRBD1 as D (5 bases). The CDR3 sequence is 16 residues long. CDR1 is SGHDT and CDR2 is YYEEEE in the germline V gene. V was pared by 4 bases and J by 0 bases, with 14 bases between. The CDR3 coding sequence is TGTGCCAGCAGCCCATTCGACAGATTCTCTGGAAACACCATATATTTT. Translated: CASSPFDRFSGNTIYF.

Written as DNA, the CDR3 is TGTGCCAGCTCACCACAGATGGAGGGGGACACTGAAGCTTTCTTT. Residues: CASSPQMEGDTEAFF. V usage is TRBV18 and J usage is TRBJ1-1, with D maybe TRBD1 (6 bases). V dropped 1 base and J dropped 3 bases, with 12 bases sitting between them. The CDR3 runs 15 residues. The germline V gene has CDR1 KGHSH and CDR2 LQKENI.

V is TRBV5-4 and J is TRBJ2-1; 12 bases fit TRBD2. This CDR3 comprises 16 residues. CDR1 and CDR2 from the germline V gene are SGHNT and YYREEE (reference sequence). The V and J ends lost 4 bases and 10 bases, in that order; junction bases with no gene match: 12. CDR3 amino acids: CASSPNSLAGGTEQFF. DNA for the CDR3: TGTGCCAGCAGCCCCAACAGCCTAGCGGGGGGGACGGAGCAGTTCTTC.

This chain links TRBV19 with TRBJ1-1; D possibly corresponds to TRBD1 (5 bases). The length of the CDR3 is 13 residues. Per germline, CDR1 LNHDA and CDR2 SQIVND (reference sequence). Trimming pared 1 base from V and 6 bases from J, leaving 9 bases between. The DNA of the CDR3 is TGTGCCAGTAGTATAGCCCAGGGATCTGAAGCTTTCTTT. Its translation: CASSIAQGSEAFF.

In its sample, this clone was seen a few times. The chain joins TRBV20-1 to TRBJ1-2; no definite D call. CDR3 length: 11 amino acids. Germline values: CDR1 DFQATT, CDR2 SNEGSKA (reference sequence). Trimming removed 3 bases from V and 1 base from J, with 3 bases in between. CDR3 sequence reads: CSASINYGYTF. In nucleotides, the CDR3 is TGCAGTGCTAGCATTAACTATGGCTACACCTTC.

Here the CDR3 reads CASSLVTGGRGYTF. DNA for the CDR3: TGTGCCAGCAGCTTAGTGACAGGGGGCCGTGGCTACACCTTC. The V and J genes are TRBV7-6 and TRBJ1-2; 10 bases are shared with TRBD1. The length of the CDR3 is 14 residues. CDR1 SGHVS and CDR2 FNYEAQ come from the germline V gene. Unmatched junction bases numbered 3, after V lost 1 base and J lost 7 bases.

The chain recombines TRBV19 with TRBJ2-5, with 8 bases matching TRBD1. Trimming at V came to 5 bases and at J to 5 bases, leaving 13 bases not matched to a gene. The CDR3 has 16 amino acids. CDR1 is LNHDA, CDR2 SQIVND, per germline (reference sequence). The CDR3 spells CASSPDWTGYLETQYF. In DNA, the CDR3 is TGTGCCAGTAGTCCGGACTGGACAGGGTATCTGGAGACCCAGTACTTC.